The 2 T cell receptor beta chains in this list originate from one sample, sequenced in a study of cytomegalovirus exposure and HLA in healthy donors. The data were produced by immunoSEQ multiplex PCR, yet TCRdb's version contains in-frame clones alone and is incomplete. The repertoire holds 200,000 to 250,000 clones, with over 75% as singletons. The sample taken for sequencing was PBMCs. The receptors stem from a woman aged 18-29 years in good health and CMV-seropositive.

The J gene is TRBJ2-6, the V gene TRBV5-1, with 7 bases fitting TRBD1. CDR1 and CDR2 from the germline V gene are SGHRS and YFSETQ. This CDR3 contains 16 residues. V lost 3 bases to trimming and J lost 0 bases; unmatched junction nucleotides: 3. CDR3 region: CASSSGQVSGANVLTF. CDR3 DNA: TGCGCCAGCAGCTCCGGACAGGTCTCTGGGGCCAACGTCCTGACTTTC.

This chain joins TRBV27 and TRBJ2-1, with 8 bases fitting TRBD1. Germline V gene sequence: CDR1 MNHEY, CDR2 SMNVEV (reference sequence). With 2 bases clipped from V and 8 bases from J, the junction kept 5 bases outside the gene matches. This CDR3 contains 14 residues. The CDR3 DNA follows: TGTGCCAGCAGTTTAGGGGCAGGGGGCCATGAGCAGTTCTTC. Translating gives CASSLGAGGHEQFF.